These 13 T cell receptor beta chains were all obtained from the same sample, sequenced in a study of cytomegalovirus exposure and HLA in healthy donors. With 60 Vbeta and 13 Jbeta primers, the PCR was carried out. Sequencing used immunoSEQ multiplex PCR; TCRdb keeps in-frame clones, though not all of them. The sample lists more than 70,000 clones, roughly 64% occurring once. The sequenced material came from PBMCs. These TCRs come from a man aged 35 to 55 in good health and CMV-seropositive.

The CDR3, as DNA: TGTGCCAGCAGCTTTGGACAGAGTCAAGAGACCCAGTACTTC. Protein product: CASSFGQSQETQYF. This chain joins TRBV11-2 and TRBJ2-5; weak D call: TRBD1 (6 bases). Per the germline V gene, CDR1 is SGHAT and CDR2 is FQNNGV. There are 14 residues in the CDR3. V lost 3 bases and J 2 bases, leaving 10 bases between the germline ends.

V and J are TRBV30 and TRBJ1-5; possible D gene TRBD1, 5 bases. The CDR3 is 13 residues long. The ends were cut back, 3 bases at V and 7 bases at J, with 13 bases in the middle. Germline values: CDR1 GTSNPN, CDR2 SVGIG (reference sequence). The CDR3 region is CAWRREAGQPQHF. In nucleotides, the CDR3 is TGTGCCTGGAGAAGGGAAGCAGGGCAGCCCCAGCATTTT.

This clone has just a few counts. This chain joins TRBV5-8 and TRBJ1-5, with D possibly TRBD1 on 5 matching bases. V was cut by 3 bases and J by 5 bases, with 18 bases left in between. Germline V lookup: CDR1 SGHTS, CDR2 YDEGEE. The CDR3 covers 16 residues. DNA of the CDR3: TGTGCCAGCAGCTCGTGGGGTGGGGGGGGATATCAGCCCCAGCATTTT. Encoded protein: CASSSWGGGGYQPQHF.

There are a few counts of this clone. This chain uses TRBV27 with TRBJ1-1; 8 bases are a match to TRBD1. Trimming took 6 bases from V and 4 from J; bases not matched to a gene: 13. CDR1 is MNHEY, CDR2 SMNVEV, per germline (reference sequence). This CDR3 spans 16 amino acids. CDR3 nucleotides: TGTGCCAGCAGCTCCCTCCGACAGGGGCGGGGCACTGAAGCTTTCTTT. As protein: CASSSLRQGRGTEAFF.

This clone appeared once. This sequence joins TRBV27 and TRBJ2-3, with unresolved D. Germline V lookup: CDR1 MNHEY, CDR2 SMNVEV (reference sequence). The CDR3 length is 15 residues. V dropped 0 bases and J dropped 1 base, with 8 bases sitting between them. The CDR3 coding sequence is TGTGCCAGCAGTTTATCCCCCTCGGGCACAGATACGCAGTATTTT. This translates into CASSLSPSGTDTQYF.

The rearrangement joins TRBV2 to TRBJ2-2; perhaps TRBD2 as D (6 bases). V lost 8 bases and J lost 4, with 11 bases in between. The CDR3 contains 13 residues. Germline V lookup: CDR1 SNHLY, CDR2 FYNNEI. The CDR3 sequence: CASAGLRTGELFF. The CDR3 nucleotides read TGTGCCAGCGCGGGACTGCGCACCGGGGAGCTGTTTTTT.

The sample holds a few counts of this clone. This rearrangement joins TRBV5-8 to TRBJ1-1, with 10 bases matching TRBD1. The junction had 4 bases not matched to a gene; V was cut back by 2 bases and J by 0 bases. Germline V gene data show CDR1 as SGHTS and CDR2 as YDEGEE. The CDR3 loop spans 16 amino acids. The CDR3 DNA reads as TGTGCCAGCAGCTTTGGGGACAGGGGCATGAACACTGAAGCTTTCTTT. Translated, it gives CASSFGDRGMNTEAFF.

This clone has a handful of counts. The chain joins TRBV19 to TRBJ1-6; D might be TRBD1 (6 bases). The CDR3 runs to 13 residues. CDR1 LNHDA and CDR2 SQIVND come from the germline V gene (reference sequence). Between the trimmed V and J ends, which lost 6 bases and 10 bases, there was a span of 13 bases. CDR3 amino acids: CASRDSPVSPLHF. The CDR3 DNA sequence: TGTGCCAGTAGGGACAGTCCGGTATCACCCCTCCACTTT.

This clone has just one count. The chain joins TRBV7-3 to TRBJ2-5; TRBD2 matches at 14 bases. This CDR3 has 19 amino acids. Trimming at V came to 0 bases and at J to 1 base, leaving 7 bases not matched to a gene. Germline CDR1 and CDR2: SGHTA and FQGTGA. In DNA form, the CDR3 reads TGTGCCAGCAGCTTAACCGGGACTAGCGGGAGTATTCCCCAAGAGACCCAGTACTTC. This codes for CASSLTGTSGSIPQETQYF.

The table lists this clone with a count of one. The V and J genes are TRBV9 and TRBJ1-4, with 7 bases that match TRBD1. CDR3 length equals 16 residues. CDR1 is SGDLS and CDR2 is YYNGEE in the germline V gene. V gave up 0 bases and J gave up 4 bases; unmatched junction bases: 6. CDR3 amino acids: CASSVGQGLGNEKLFF. CDR3 DNA: TGTGCCAGCAGCGTAGGACAGGGACTGGGTAATGAAAAACTGTTTTTT.

The chain is built from TRBV29-1 and TRBJ2-5, with D maybe TRBD1 (5 bases). Germline V gives CDR1 SQVTM, CDR2 ANQGSEA. V lost 2 bases, J lost 5 bases, and 12 bases lay in between. The CDR3 runs to 13 residues. The CDR3 sequence: CSVERGRRETQYF. As DNA, the CDR3 is TGCAGCGTTGAAAGGGGCAGGCGGGAGACCCAGTACTTC.

The chain couples TRBV6-6 to TRBJ1-2, with TRBD1 matching over 8 bases. There are 14 residues in the CDR3. V trimming: 4 bases; J trimming: 4 bases; junction bases outside the gene matches: 5. Per germline, CDR1 MNHNY and CDR2 SVGAGI (reference sequence). The CDR3 reads CASSSTGDSYGYTF. For the CDR3, the DNA is TGTGCCAGCAGTTCGACAGGGGACTCCTATGGCTACACCTTC.

The rearrangement links TRBV7-2 to TRBJ2-2, with D possibly TRBD2 on 6 matching bases. V lost 5 bases and J lost 4, with 11 bases in between. Germline values: CDR1 SGHTA, CDR2 FQGNSA. CDR3 length: 14 amino acids. This chain's CDR3 is CASSHVGGTGELFF. The CDR3 nucleotides read TGTGCCAGCAGCCATGTCGGGGGCACCGGGGAGCTGTTTTTT.